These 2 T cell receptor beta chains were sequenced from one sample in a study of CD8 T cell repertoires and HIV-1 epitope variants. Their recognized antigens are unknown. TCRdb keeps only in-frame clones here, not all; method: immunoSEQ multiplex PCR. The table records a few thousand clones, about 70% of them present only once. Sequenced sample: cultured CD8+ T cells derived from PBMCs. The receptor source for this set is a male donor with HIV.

CDR3 loop: CATSAGLLDTQYF. In DNA, the CDR3 is TGTGCCACCAGCGCGGGGTTGTTGGATACGCAGTATTTT. J is TRBJ2-3 and V is TRBV15; a possible D gene is TRBD2 (6 bases). Trimming took 5 bases from V and 6 from J, leaving 12 bases between them. The CDR3 is 13 amino acids. Germline loops: CDR1 LNHNV, CDR2 YYDKDF (reference sequence).

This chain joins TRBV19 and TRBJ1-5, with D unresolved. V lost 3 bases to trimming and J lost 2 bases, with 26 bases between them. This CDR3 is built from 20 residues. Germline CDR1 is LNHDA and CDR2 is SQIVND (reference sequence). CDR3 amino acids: CASSIRRLGDGEGGNQPQHF. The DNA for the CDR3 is TGTGCCAGTAGTATTCGGAGGCTCGGCGACGGAGAGGGTGGCAATCAGCCCCAGCATTTT. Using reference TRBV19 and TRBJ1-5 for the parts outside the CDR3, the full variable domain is DGGITQSPKYLFRKEGQNVTLSCEQNLNHDAMYWYRQDPGQGLRLIYYSQIVNDFQKGDIAEGYSVSREKKESFPLTVTSAQKNPTAFYLCASSIRRLGDGEGGNQPQHFGDGTRLSIL.